This T cell receptor (beta chain) was recovered during a study of blood T cell repertoires in COVID-19. CDR3 length equals 14 residues. Looked up from germline, CDR1 is MNHNY and CDR2 is SVGAGI (reference sequence). Trimming cost V 7 bases and J 2 bases, with 12 bases left between them. Original data processing: Reference gene primer amplification gave nucleated cell count estimates. Repertoires were generated with immunoSEQ multiplex PCR, while TCRdb's copy carries only in-frame clones and drops some. That table is the source of V, J and clone size, and D and trimming were worked out from the DNA. The table lists just over 150,000 clones, roughly 80% of them singletons.

The sequenced material came from peripheral blood. The receptor's source is a man between 60 and 75 years old with acute or convalescent COVID-19. This sequence joins TRBV6-6 and TRBJ1-5, with TRBD1 as a possible D gene (5 bases). The CDR3 sequence: CASTPGGGNQPQHF. The DNA for the CDR3 is TGTGCCAGCACCCCTGGAGGGGGCAATCAGCCCCAGCATTTT.